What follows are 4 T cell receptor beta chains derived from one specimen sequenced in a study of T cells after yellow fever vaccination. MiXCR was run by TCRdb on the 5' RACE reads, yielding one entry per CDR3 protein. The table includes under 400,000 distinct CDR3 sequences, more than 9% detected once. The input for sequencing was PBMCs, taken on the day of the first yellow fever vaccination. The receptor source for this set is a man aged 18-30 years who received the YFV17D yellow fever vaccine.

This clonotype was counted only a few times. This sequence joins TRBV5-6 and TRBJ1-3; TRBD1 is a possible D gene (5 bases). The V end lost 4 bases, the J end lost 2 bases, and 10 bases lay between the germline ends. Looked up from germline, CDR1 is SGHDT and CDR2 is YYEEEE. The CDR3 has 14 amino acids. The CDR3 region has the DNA TGTGCCAGCAGCGGCGGGGCTACTGGAAACACCATATATTTT. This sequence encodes CASSGGATGNTIYF.

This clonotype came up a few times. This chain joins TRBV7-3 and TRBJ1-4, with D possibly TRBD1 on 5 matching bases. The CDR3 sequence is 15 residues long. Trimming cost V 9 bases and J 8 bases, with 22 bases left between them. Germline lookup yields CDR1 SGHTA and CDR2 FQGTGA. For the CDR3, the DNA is TGTGCCAGACCTCCCAGGGACTCCAAAAAGGAAAAACTGTTTTTT. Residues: CARPPRDSKKEKLFF.

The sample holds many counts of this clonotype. The CDR3 is CASSPRAGPSPQHF. CDR3 DNA: TGTGCCAGCAGCCCGAGGGCAGGGCCATCTCCCCAGCATTTT. The chain links TRBV12-3 or TRBV12-4 to TRBJ1-5, with D possibly matching TRBD1 (5 bases). The germline V and J ends were trimmed by 6 bases and 10 bases, with 19 bases remaining between them. The CDR3 spans 14 residues.

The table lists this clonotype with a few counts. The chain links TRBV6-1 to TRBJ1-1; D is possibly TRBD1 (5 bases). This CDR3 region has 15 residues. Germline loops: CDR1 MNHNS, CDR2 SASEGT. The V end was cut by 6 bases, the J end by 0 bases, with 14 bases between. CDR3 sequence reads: CASRSQGVMNTEAFF. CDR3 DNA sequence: TGTGCCAGCAGATCCCAGGGAGTCATGAACACTGAAGCTTTCTTT.